Shown below are 18 T cell receptor beta chains from a single sample sequenced in a study of a mutant IDH1 vaccine in newly diagnosed glioma. The method was immunoSEQ multiplex PCR; TCRdb's version includes in-frame clones alone and lacks a portion of them. The sample gives about 65,000 clones, 80% to 90% of which show up once; 5% to 6.5% is in the top ten. Their recognized antigens are unknown. Time point noted: week 35, safety follow-up. Topical imiquimod accompanied each vaccine dose, which consisted of 300 ug of mutant IDH1 20-mer peptide. The sample in question was PBMCs, obtained from a glioma patient whose treatment included an IDH1 peptide vaccine. The source of these receptors is a man in his forties or fifties with glioma.

The chain uses TRBV14 and TRBJ1-2; no reliable D call. CDR3 size: 14 residues. V shed 1 base and J shed 8 bases, with 14 bases lying between them. CDR1 SGHDN and CDR2 FVKESK come from the germline V gene. The DNA of the CDR3 is TGTGCCAGCAGCCAAGGTAGCTGGGAGCGCGGCTACACCTTC. Translation gives CASSQGSWERGYTF.

In DNA, the CDR3 is TGTGCCAGCAGCTCGAGGGGGGGACAGGGAGGCGAGCAGTACTTC. Protein sequence: CASSSRGGQGGEQYF. This rearrangement joins TRBV7-9 to TRBJ2-7, with 9 bases lining up with TRBD1. Germline CDR1 reads SEHNR; CDR2 reads FQNEAQ (reference sequence). Trimming cost V 4 bases and J 6 bases; bases outside gene matches: 10. This CDR3 has 15 residues.

The chain couples TRBV5-4 to TRBJ2-3; possibly TRBD1 or TRBD2 for D (5 bases each). The germline gives CDR1 SGHNT, CDR2 YYREEE (reference sequence). The V end was cut by 5 bases, the J end by 5 bases, with 18 bases between. CDR3 length: 15 residues. The CDR3 coding sequence is TGTGCCAGCAGACCTCTCGAGTGGGACGGAGATACGCAGTATTTT. Translating it yields CASRPLEWDGDTQYF.

The chain has TRBV5-6 and TRBJ2-7; a possible D gene is TRBD1 (5 bases). The CDR3 contains 14 residues. Germline V gene sequence: CDR1 SGHDT, CDR2 YYEEEE. V shed 1 base and J shed 1 base, with 9 bases lying between them. CDR3 coding DNA: TGTGCCAGCAGCTTGCAGGGCACATCCTACGAGCAGTACTTC. This gives the protein CASSLQGTSYEQYF.

This clone has just one count. V and J are TRBV30 and TRBJ2-1; 12 bases map to TRBD2. The CDR3 runs 17 residues. V lost 0 bases and J lost 4; bases outside the gene matches: 7. Germline loops: CDR1 GTSNPN, CDR2 SVGIG (reference sequence). The CDR3 DNA is TGTGCCTGGAGTGTAACCGCTAGCGGGAGGGGTTACAATGAGCAGTTCTTC. Translating it yields CAWSVTASGRGYNEQFF.

The V and J genes are TRBV4-1 and TRBJ1-2, with D perhaps TRBD1 (6 bases). CDR3 length: 16 residues. V was shortened by 1 base and J by 4 bases, with 16 bases between the two germline ends. The V gene's germline CDR1 is MGHRA and CDR2 YSYEKL. The CDR3 spells CASSQVLQGGSYGYTF. The CDR3, as DNA: TGCGCCAGCAGCCAAGTCCTACAGGGCGGGAGCTATGGCTACACCTTC.

The count of this clone is one. The V call is TRBV29-1, the J call TRBJ1-2, with 7 bases fitting TRBD1. CDR3 length: 17 amino acids. J was trimmed by 4 bases and V by 0 bases; bases with no gene match: 14. CDR1 is SQVTM, CDR2 ANQGSEA, per germline. For the CDR3, the DNA is TGCAGCGTTGAAGAAAAAGGGACAGCAGGGCCAAGCTATGGCTACACCTTC. Its protein product is CSVEEKGTAGPSYGYTF.

A few counts support this clone. This chain's CDR3 is CASSQSPGTGELFF. The CDR3, as DNA: TGTGCCAGCTCACAGAGCCCCGGGACCGGGGAGCTGTTTTTT. The rearrangement joins TRBV18 to TRBJ2-2; no clear D. Germline-derived CDR1 and CDR2 are KGHSH and LQKENI. The CDR3 loop spans 14 amino acids. V was pared by 4 bases and J by 5 bases, with 11 bases between.

This rearrangement joins TRBV5-8 to TRBJ2-1; the D is unclear. The CDR3 totals 13 residues. Trimming shortened V by 2 bases and J by 4 bases, and 7 bases separated the two germline ends. Germline V gives CDR1 SGHTS, CDR2 YDEGEE. CDR3 loop: CASSFRPYNEQFF. CDR3 nucleotides: TGTGCCAGCAGCTTCCGGCCTTACAATGAGCAGTTCTTC.

The chain combines TRBV6-5 with TRBJ1-4; D is uncertain. Germline loops: CDR1 MNHEY, CDR2 SVGAGI. V lost 0 bases, J lost 10 bases, and 12 bases lay in between. The CDR3 is 14 amino acids. The CDR3, as DNA: TGTGCCAGCAGTTACTCCGGAGCTCGGGGAAAACTGTTTTTT. Translated: CASSYSGARGKLFF.

The V and J genes are TRBV6-6 and TRBJ2-7; 7 bases agree with TRBD2. The V gene's germline CDR1 is MNHNY and CDR2 SVGAGI (reference sequence). The V segment lost 2 bases and the J segment 3 bases; nucleotides outside the gene matches: 1. The CDR3 totals 13 residues. The CDR3 DNA reads TGTGCCAGCAGTTACGGCGGGAGCTACGAGCAGTACTTC. This encodes CASSYGGSYEQYF.

The chain couples TRBV5-8 to TRBJ2-3, with 9 nucleotides matching TRBD1. The CDR3 sequence is 15 residues long. Germline trimming cut 2 bases from V and 2 bases from J; bases unmatched to any gene: 3. Germline values: CDR1 SGHTS, CDR2 YDEGEE. DNA for the CDR3: TGTGCCAGCAGCTTTGGACAGGGGCTCACAGATACGCAGTATTTT. Translation: CASSFGQGLTDTQYF. Filled out from reference TRBV5-8 and TRBJ2-3, the complete variable domain reads EAGVTQSPTHLIKTRGQQATLRCSPISGHTSVYWYQQALGLGLQFLLWYDEGEERNRGNFPPRFSGRQFPNYSSELNVNALELEDSALYLCASSFGQGLTDTQYFGPGTRLTVL.

This chain links TRBV18 with TRBJ1-4, with 10 bases matching TRBD1. This CDR3 spans 16 amino acids. Trimming took 4 bases from V and 6 from J; bases not matched to a gene: 8. The germline V gene has CDR1 KGHSH and CDR2 LQKENI. CDR3 sequence reads: CASSLITGTGDEKLFF. The CDR3 DNA reads TGTGCCAGCTCACTTATCACCGGGACAGGGGATGAAAAACTGTTTTTT.

This chain connects TRBV28 to TRBJ1-5; D unclear. The ends were cut back, 4 bases at V and 1 base at J, with 5 bases in the middle. This CDR3 region has 13 residues. Germline values: CDR1 MDHEN, CDR2 SYDVKM. The CDR3 nucleotides are TGTGCCAGCAGTTATGCAAGCAATCAGCCCCAGCATTTT. This sequence encodes CASSYASNQPQHF.

The V call is TRBV23-1, the J call TRBJ2-1; 14 bases line up with TRBD2. TRBV23-1 is known as an ORF, though its function is uncertain. Trimming removed 3 bases from V and 9 bases from J; junction bases left unmatched: 19. This CDR3 comprises 20 residues. As DNA, the CDR3 is TGCGCCAGCAGTCATGCCGGGGGGACCGCCGGGACTAGCGGGAGTGGTGAGCAGTTCTTC. Encoded protein: CASSHAGGTAGTSGSGEQFF.

The chain links TRBV5-1 to TRBJ2-5; weak D call: TRBD1 (6 bases). V shed 2 bases and J shed 0 bases, with 8 bases lying between them. The CDR3 consists of 14 residues. The V gene's germline CDR1 is SGHRS and CDR2 YFSETQ. The CDR3 is CASSLGQYQETQYF. The DNA of the CDR3 is TGCGCCAGCAGCTTAGGACAGTACCAAGAGACCCAGTACTTC.

The chain has TRBV5-6 and TRBJ1-2; TRBD1 matches at 11 bases. V shed 2 bases and J 7 bases; nucleotides not matched to a gene: 7. Looked up from germline, CDR1 is SGHDT and CDR2 is YYEEEE. The CDR3 has 15 residues. The CDR3 DNA sequence: TGTGCCAGCAGCTTCGGGACAGGGGGAGCGGGTGGCTACACCTTC. Its translation is CASSFGTGGAGGYTF.

V is TRBV7-2 and J is TRBJ1-6; TRBD1 agrees at 8 bases. The V gene end was trimmed by 5 bases and the J gene end by 7 bases; junction bases not matched to a gene: 7. CDR1 is SGHTA and CDR2 is FQGNSA in the germline V gene. The CDR3 totals 15 residues. CDR3 sequence (DNA): TGTGCCAGCAGCCTCACGGGACAGGTCAATTCACCCCTCCACTTT. Its protein is CASSLTGQVNSPLHF. Together with reference TRBV7-2 and TRBJ1-6, the CDR3 gives the full variable domain: GAGVSQSPSNKVTEKGKDVELRCDPISGHTALYWYRQSLGQGLEFLIYFQGNSAPDKSGLPSDRFSAERTGGSVSTLTIQRTQQEDSAVYLCASSLTGQVNSPLHFGNGTRLTVT.